These 17 T cell receptor beta chains came from one sample sequenced in a study of T cells in Graves' hyperthyroidism and ophthalmopathy. Amplification of TCR beta CDR3 regions used RNA as the template. In the first-round RT-PCR of the TCR CDR3, the HTBI primer set was used. TCRdb reprocessed the multiplex PCR reads with MiXCR, giving one entry per CDR3 protein. The sample shows 480,000 or so distinct CDR3 sequences, 46% of them seen only once. Sequenced input: peripheral blood or thyroid tissue (not recorded which). The receptors derive from an adult woman with Graves' disease, either hyperthyroidism or ophthalmopathy (not recorded which).

This clonotype was picked up a small number of times. This chain uses TRBV7-9 with TRBJ2-7, with unresolved D. This CDR3 comprises 13 residues. V was cut by 5 bases and J by 4 bases, with 12 bases left in between. The germline V gene has CDR1 SEHNR and CDR2 FQNEAQ (reference sequence). This chain's CDR3 is CASSPPPVYEQYF. CDR3 nucleotides: TGTGCCAGCAGCCCCCCACCGGTTTACGAGCAGTACTTC.

This clonotype was counted many times. The chain has TRBV9 and TRBJ2-5; D not resolved. Germline V lookup: CDR1 SGDLS, CDR2 YYNGEE. CDR3 length equals 14 residues. Trimming took 0 bases from V and 3 from J, leaving 9 bases between them. This chain's CDR3 is CASSVAPAKETQYF. DNA of the CDR3: TGTGCCAGCAGCGTAGCTCCAGCCAAAGAGACCCAGTACTTC.

The V gene is TRBV14, the J gene TRBJ2-3; no clear D. Germline V CDR1 and CDR2: SGHDN, FVKESK. CDR3 length: 14 amino acids. The CDR3 region has the DNA TGTGCTAGCCGGCGGCGGCTCAACACAGATACGCAGTATTTT. It codes for CASRRRLNTDTQYF.

This clonotype was seen a single time. At one of its ends the junction is not consistent with the germline gene, which may arise from a read error. V and J are TRBV7-9 and TRBJ1-1; 12 bases match TRBD1. The CDR3 sequence is 15 residues long. CDR1 is SEHNR, CDR2 FQNEAQ, per germline (reference sequence). CDR3 protein: CASSPSGQGATEAFF. CDR3 DNA: TGTGCCAGCAGCCCCTCGGGACAGGGGGCTACTGAGGCTTTCTTT.

Of note for this clonotype: The junction does not match germline at one end; this may be a read error. This chain joins TRBV7-9 and TRBJ2-2; D may be TRBD1 (6 bases). The length of the CDR3 is 8 residues. Germline loops: CDR1 SEHNR, CDR2 FQNEAQ (reference sequence). CDR3 loop: CASTLRGF. In DNA, the CDR3 is TGTGCCAGCACCCTGAGGGGGTTT.

This clonotype was observed once. CDR3 in amino acids: CAISESNLVGPGAGTIYF. The CDR3 DNA reads TGTGCCATCAGTGAGTCGAATTTGGTGGGACCAGGAGCTGGCACCATATATTTT. The J gene is TRBJ1-3, the V gene TRBV10-3; TRBD1 might be the D (5 bases). Per the germline V gene, CDR1 is ENHRY and CDR2 is SYGVKD. V shed 0 bases and J shed 9 bases, with 24 bases lying between them. The CDR3 runs 18 residues.

J is TRBJ2-7 and V is TRBV29-1; no clear D. V lost 6 bases and J 7 bases, leaving 16 bases between the germline ends. Per the germline V gene, CDR1 is SQVTM and CDR2 is ANQGSEA. The CDR3 extends over 12 amino acids. The CDR3 DNA sequence: TGCAGCGTCGCTACCTGGAAATCGGAGCAGTACTTC. This gives the protein CSVATWKSEQYF.

This sequence joins TRBV7-3 and TRBJ1-1, with no clear D. Trimming stripped 2 bases from V and 1 base from J, with 14 bases between. The CDR3 consists of 16 residues. Per germline, CDR1 SGHTA and CDR2 FQGTGA. The CDR3 is CASSLGPQLGNTEAFF. In nucleotides, the CDR3 is TGTGCCAGCAGCTTAGGCCCGCAGCTTGGGAACACTGAAGCTTTCTTT.

The chain joins TRBV7-2 to TRBJ1-6; TRBD1 matches at 7 bases. The CDR3 runs 15 residues. Germline V gene data show CDR1 as SGHTA and CDR2 as FQGNSA. V lost 3 bases, J lost 7 bases, and 6 bases stayed unmatched. The CDR3 reads CASSFGTATNSPLHF. CDR3 sequence (DNA): TGTGCCAGCAGCTTTGGGACAGCGACCAATTCACCCCTCCACTTT. The variable domain in full, with the rest retrieved from reference TRBV7-2 and TRBJ1-6, is GAGVSQSPSNKVTEKGKDVELRCDPISGHTALYWYRQSLGQGLEFLIYFQGNSAPDKSGLPSDRFSAERTGGSVSTLTIQRTQQEDSAVYLCASSFGTATNSPLHFGNGTRLTVT.

Notes on this clonotype: No conserved phenylalanine or tryptophan is present at the end of the CDR3, so a read error is the likely explanation. This chain connects TRBV5-1 to TRBJ1-3, with 7 bases aligning to TRBD1. This CDR3 region has 14 residues. J was trimmed by 12 bases and V by 0 bases; bases with no gene match: 9. Germline assignment: CDR1 SGHRS and CDR2 YFSETQ. Here the CDR3 DNA reads TGCGCCAGCAGCTTGGAGGGACAGCGTCCTCTCATATATCTT. Its translation: CASSLEGQRPLIYL.

The V and J genes are TRBV7-2 and TRBJ1-2; TRBD1 might be the D (5 bases). With 6 bases removed from V and 2 bases from J, the gap between germline ends came to 13 bases. The CDR3 extends over 14 amino acids. CDR1 SGHTA and CDR2 FQGNSA come from the germline V gene. CDR3 loop: CASRKGQGNYGYTF. CDR3 nucleotide sequence: TGTGCCAGCAGGAAGGGGCAGGGAAACTATGGCTACACCTTC.

This clonotype was seen repeatedly, ten times or more. The CDR3 reads CAISEIGLGSDEQYF. CDR3 DNA: TGTGCCATCAGTGAGATTGGGCTGGGTTCGGACGAGCAGTACTTC. The chain links TRBV10-3 to TRBJ2-7; unclear D gene. The ends were cut back, 2 bases at V and 5 bases at J, with 16 bases in the middle. The germline CDR1 and CDR2 sequences are ENHRY and SYGVKD. The length of the CDR3 is 15 residues.

This clonotype was found many times. The rearrangement uses TRBV12-3 or TRBV12-4 and TRBJ1-1; TRBD1 matches at 10 bases. There are 15 residues in the CDR3. The V segment lost 5 bases and the J segment 0 bases; nucleotides outside the gene matches: 3. The CDR3, as DNA: TGTGCCAGCAGTCGACAGGGGGCCATGAACACTGAAGCTTTCTTT. Amino acid sequence: CASSRQGAMNTEAFF.

The chain has TRBV19 and TRBJ1-1; D not certain. The germline V gene encodes CDR1 LNHDA and CDR2 SQIVND (reference sequence). V shed 6 bases and J shed 3 bases, with 11 bases lying between them. This CDR3 has 13 amino acids. CDR3 nucleotide sequence: TGTGCCAGTAGGGGCCAACGGGACACTGAAGCTTTCTTT. This encodes CASRGQRDTEAFF.

This clonotype occurred many times. One base away lies a much larger clone, so this may be a sequencing read error. The gene calls are TRBV10-3 and TRBJ1-2; 7 bases agree with TRBD1. The CDR3 runs 16 residues. The germline gives CDR1 ENHRY, CDR2 SYGVKD. Trimming at V came to 3 bases and at J to 4 bases, leaving 11 bases not matched to a gene. The CDR3 coding sequence is TGTGCCATCAGTGAATCCGGGACAGACGTCTGCTATGGCTACACCTTC. As protein: CAISESGTDVCYGYTF.

This clonotype was recorded many times. The V gene is TRBV4-2, the J gene TRBJ1-1; D remains ambiguous. Germline V gene data show CDR1 as LGHNA and CDR2 as YNFKEQ. V lost 0 bases and J lost 2, with 13 bases in between. The CDR3 is 16 residues long. CDR3 amino acids: CASSQDVGARNTEAFF. The CDR3, as DNA: TGTGCCAGCAGCCAAGATGTCGGCGCTCGAAACACTGAAGCTTTCTTT.

The gene calls are TRBV19 and TRBJ1-4, with 8 bases lining up with TRBD1. The CDR3 runs 15 residues. V gave up 6 bases and J gave up 8 bases; unmatched junction bases: 11. CDR1 is LNHDA, CDR2 SQIVND, per germline (reference sequence). The CDR3 spells CASSQPGGAGEKLFF. In DNA form, the CDR3 reads TGTGCCAGTAGCCAGCCAGGGGGCGCCGGGGAAAAACTGTTTTTT.